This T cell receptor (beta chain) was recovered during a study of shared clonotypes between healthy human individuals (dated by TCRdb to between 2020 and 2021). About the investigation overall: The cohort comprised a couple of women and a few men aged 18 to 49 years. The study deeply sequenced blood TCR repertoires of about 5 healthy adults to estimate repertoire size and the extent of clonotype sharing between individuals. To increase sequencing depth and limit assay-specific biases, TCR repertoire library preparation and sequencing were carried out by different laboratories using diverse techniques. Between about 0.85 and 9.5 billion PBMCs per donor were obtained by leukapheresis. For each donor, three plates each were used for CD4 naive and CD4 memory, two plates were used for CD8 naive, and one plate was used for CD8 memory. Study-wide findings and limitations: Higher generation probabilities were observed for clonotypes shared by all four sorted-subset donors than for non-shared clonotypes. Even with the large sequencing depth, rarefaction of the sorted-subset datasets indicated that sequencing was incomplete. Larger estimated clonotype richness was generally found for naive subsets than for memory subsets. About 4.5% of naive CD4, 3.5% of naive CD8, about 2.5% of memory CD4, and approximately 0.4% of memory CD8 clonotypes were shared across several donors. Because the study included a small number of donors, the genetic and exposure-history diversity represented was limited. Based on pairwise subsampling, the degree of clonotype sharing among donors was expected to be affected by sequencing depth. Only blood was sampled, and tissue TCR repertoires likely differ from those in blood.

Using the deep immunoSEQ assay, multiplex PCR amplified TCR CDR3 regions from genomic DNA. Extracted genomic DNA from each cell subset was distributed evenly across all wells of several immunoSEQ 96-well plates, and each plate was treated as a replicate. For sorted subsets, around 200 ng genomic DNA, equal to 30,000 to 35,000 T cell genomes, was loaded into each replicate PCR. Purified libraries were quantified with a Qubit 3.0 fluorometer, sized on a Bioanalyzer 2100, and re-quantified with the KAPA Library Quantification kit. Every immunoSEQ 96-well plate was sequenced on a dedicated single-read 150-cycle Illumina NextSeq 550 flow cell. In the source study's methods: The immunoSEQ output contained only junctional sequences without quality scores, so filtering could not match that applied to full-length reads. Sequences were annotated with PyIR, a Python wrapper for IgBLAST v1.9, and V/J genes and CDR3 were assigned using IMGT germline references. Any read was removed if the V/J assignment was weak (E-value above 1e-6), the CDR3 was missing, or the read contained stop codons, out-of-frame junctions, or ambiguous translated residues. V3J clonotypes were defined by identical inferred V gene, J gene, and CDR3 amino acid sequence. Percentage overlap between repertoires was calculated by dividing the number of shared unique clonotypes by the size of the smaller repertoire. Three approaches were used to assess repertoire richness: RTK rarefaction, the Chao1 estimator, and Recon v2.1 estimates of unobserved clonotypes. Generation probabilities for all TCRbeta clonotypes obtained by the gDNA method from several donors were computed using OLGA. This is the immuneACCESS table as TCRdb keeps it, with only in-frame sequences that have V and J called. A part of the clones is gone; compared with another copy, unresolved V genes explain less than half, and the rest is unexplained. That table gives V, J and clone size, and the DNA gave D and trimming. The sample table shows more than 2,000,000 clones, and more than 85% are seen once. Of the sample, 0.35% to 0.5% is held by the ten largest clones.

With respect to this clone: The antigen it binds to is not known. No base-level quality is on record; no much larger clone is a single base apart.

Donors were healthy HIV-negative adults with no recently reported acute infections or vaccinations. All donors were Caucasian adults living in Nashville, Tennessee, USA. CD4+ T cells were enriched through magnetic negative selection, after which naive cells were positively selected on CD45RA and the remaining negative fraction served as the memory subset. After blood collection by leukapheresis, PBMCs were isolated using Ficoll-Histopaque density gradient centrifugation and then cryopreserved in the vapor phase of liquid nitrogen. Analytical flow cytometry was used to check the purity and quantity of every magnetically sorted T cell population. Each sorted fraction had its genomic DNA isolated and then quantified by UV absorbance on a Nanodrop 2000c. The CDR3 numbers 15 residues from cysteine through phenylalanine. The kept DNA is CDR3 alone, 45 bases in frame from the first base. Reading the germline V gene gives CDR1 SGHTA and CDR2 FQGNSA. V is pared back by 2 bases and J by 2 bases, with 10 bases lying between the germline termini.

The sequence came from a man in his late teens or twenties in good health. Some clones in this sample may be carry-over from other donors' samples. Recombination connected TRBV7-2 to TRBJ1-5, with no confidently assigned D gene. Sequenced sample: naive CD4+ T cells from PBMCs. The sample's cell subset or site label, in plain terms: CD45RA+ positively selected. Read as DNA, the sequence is TGTGCCAGCAGCTTAATGAGTAGGGGCAATCAGCCCCAGCATTTT. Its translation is CASSLMSRGNQPQHF.